This paragraph covers one T cell receptor beta chain sequence. What antigen it recognizes has not been identified. No qualities accompany the bases; no much larger clone lies one base away. From a lookup of the germline V gene, CDR1 and CDR2 are SGHRS and YFSETQ. V ends up 1 base short and J 5 bases short, with an unmatched junction base count of 11. From the cysteine up to the phenylalanine, the CDR3 has a length of 16 residues. Here the CDR3 DNA is all that survives: 48 bases in frame from base 1. This specimen comes from a study of T cell changes during pregnancy in multiple sclerosis (dated by TCRdb to the late 2010s). Describing the broader study: The study looked at changes in the T cell repertoire across pregnancy in women with multiple sclerosis.

The protocol used for the library was the immunoSEQ multiplex PCR assay. TCRdb carries this immuneACCESS record with in-frame sequences only. Its versions omit some clonotypes, under half of them owing to an unresolved V gene in the studies checked, with the rest unexplained. Counted in this sample were tens of thousands of clones; about 93% of them appeared once. The top ten clones comprise 0.5% of the sample. The receptor comes from a female donor with multiple sclerosis, enrolled in a pregnancy study. Here the chain combines TRBV5-1 and TRBJ2-5; TRBD2 aligns with 7 central bases. The sample consisted of CD4+ T cells from peripheral blood mononuclear cells, taken in the third trimester of pregnancy. CDR3 reads: CASSLLASGVVETQYF. The nucleotide sequence reads TGCGCCAGCAGCTTGCTGGCCAGCGGGGTCGTTGAGACCCAGTACTTC.